The clone carrying this T cell receptor (beta chain) was recorded once. This record comes from a study of blood T cell repertoires in COVID-19. Enrolled through a virtual design, the participants were between 18 and 89 years of age and came from some 25 US areas. Shortly before study entry, within 2 weeks, exposed participants had met a COVID-19 case. In the source study's methods: Researchers report that nucleated cell counts were estimated from reference gene primer amplification. Clones were read by immunoSEQ multiplex PCR, and TCRdb kept only the in-frame ones, dropping some. V and J calls plus clone size are reproduced from that table; the DNA served to infer D and trimming. Here the sample spans 250,000 to 300,000 clones, nearly 90% being singletons. The CDR3 consists of 15 residues. Trimming left V 5 bases short and J 0 bases short, with 10 bases between. The V gene's germline CDR1 is KGHDR and CDR2 SFDVKD.

The receptor comes from a woman between 50 and 59 years old who had been exposed to COVID-19. The chain joins TRBV24-1 to TRBJ1-3, with D unclear. Sequenced: PBMCs or T cells enriched from blood (not recorded which). This CDR3 reads CATSGGPSSGNTIYF. Written as DNA, the CDR3 is TGTGCCACCAGTGGTGGGCCGAGCTCTGGAAACACCATATATTTT.